This T cell receptor (beta chain) was sequenced for a study of blood T cell repertoires in COVID-19. About the study: Samples came from the United States, Italy and Spain, spanning acute and convalescent COVID-19. PBMCs, B-cell-depleted T cells, or T cells provided the cDNA or gDNA that made up the material.

Clones were read by immunoSEQ multiplex PCR, and TCRdb kept only the in-frame ones, dropping some. The table shows over 600,000 clones, with around 89% occurring only once. This CDR3 spans 15 amino acids. V lost 6 bases and J 2 bases, leaving 14 bases between the germline ends. From germline, CDR1 is KGHDR and CDR2 SFDVKD. This sequence originates from a woman aged 18 to 35 with acute or convalescent COVID-19. The sequenced sample consisted of peripheral blood. This chain connects TRBV24-1 to TRBJ2-3; TRBD2 might be the D (6 bases). CDR3 sequence (DNA): TGTGCCACCAGTTTAAACGGGGGAAACACAGATACGCAGTATTTT. This codes for CATSLNGGNTDTQYF.